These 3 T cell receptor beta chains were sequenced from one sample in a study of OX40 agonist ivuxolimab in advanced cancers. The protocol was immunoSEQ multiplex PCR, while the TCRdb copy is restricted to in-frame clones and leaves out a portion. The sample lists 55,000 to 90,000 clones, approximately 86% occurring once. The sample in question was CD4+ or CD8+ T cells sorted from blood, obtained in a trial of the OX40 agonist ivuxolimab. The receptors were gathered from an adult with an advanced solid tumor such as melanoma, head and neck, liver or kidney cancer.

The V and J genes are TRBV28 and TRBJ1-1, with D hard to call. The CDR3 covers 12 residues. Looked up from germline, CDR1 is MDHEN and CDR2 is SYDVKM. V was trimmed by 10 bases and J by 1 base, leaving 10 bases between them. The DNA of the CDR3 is TGTGCCATCCAGGCCGGGAACACTGAAGCTTTCTTT. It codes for CAIQAGNTEAFF.

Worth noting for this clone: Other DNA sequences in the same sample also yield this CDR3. The CDR3 DNA sequence: TGCGCCAGCAGCTTAGGGACGGACAACACCGGGGAGCTGTTTTTT. Protein: CASSLGTDNTGELFF. V and J are TRBV5-1 and TRBJ2-2; either TRBD1 or TRBD2 may fit D (5 bases each). Per germline, CDR1 SGHRS and CDR2 YFSETQ. CDR3 size: 15 residues. The ends were cut back, 2 bases at V and 2 bases at J, with 10 bases in the middle. The full variable domain, its missing parts supplied by reference TRBV5-1 and TRBJ2-2, is KAGVTQTPRYLIKTRGQQVTLSCSPISGHRSVSWYQQTPGQGLQFLFEYFSETQRNKGNFPGRFSGRQFSNSRSEMNVSTLELGDSALYLCASSLGTDNTGELFFGEGSRLTVL.

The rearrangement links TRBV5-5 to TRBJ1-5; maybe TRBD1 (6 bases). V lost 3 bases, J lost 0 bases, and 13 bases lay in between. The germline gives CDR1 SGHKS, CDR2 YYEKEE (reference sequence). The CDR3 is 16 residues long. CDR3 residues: CASSYRVSHSNQPQHF. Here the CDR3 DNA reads TGTGCCAGCAGCTACAGGGTCTCCCATAGCAATCAGCCCCAGCATTTT.